This TCR beta chain was recovered during a study of T cell responses to AZD1222 COVID-19 vaccine. Sequencing used immunoSEQ multiplex PCR; TCRdb keeps in-frame clones, though not all of them. The sample yields 90,000 to 150,000 clones, about 85% seen once. V gave up 2 bases and J gave up 14 bases; unmatched junction bases: 9. The length of the CDR3 is 14 residues. Germline loops: CDR1 MNHEY, CDR2 SVGAGI. Sequenced here: peripheral blood, sampled on day 0 of AZD1222 vaccination. The clonotype originates from an adult in good health. This chain connects TRBV6-5 to TRBJ1-6; the match to TRBD1 covers 7 bases. The CDR3 sequence is CASSYVGGRIALHF. The CDR3 region has the DNA TGTGCCAGCAGTTACGTAGGGGGCCGTATTGCCCTCCACTTT.